This T cell receptor beta chain was profiled in a study of blood T cell repertoires in COVID-19. Background on the study: The United States, Italy and Spain were the sources of the acute and convalescent COVID-19 samples.

The length of the CDR3 is 17 residues. Germline V gene sequence: CDR1 SGHAT, CDR2 FQNNGV. Losses at the gene ends were 5 bases for V and 4 bases for J; bases not matched to a gene: 8. Profiled with immunoSEQ multiplex PCR; TCRdb holds only in-frame clones, not every one. This sample carries 400,000 to 550,000 clones, around 89% of them seen once, and the ten largest clones take approximately 4.5%. The sequence came from a woman younger than 45 with acute or convalescent COVID-19. The V call is TRBV11-2, the J call TRBJ2-3; TRBD2 aligns across 14 bases. Sequenced material: peripheral blood. The DNA of the CDR3 is TGTGCCAGCAGCGATCGACTAGCGGGGGGGTTATCAGATACGCAGTATTTT. Translating it yields CASSDRLAGGLSDTQYF.